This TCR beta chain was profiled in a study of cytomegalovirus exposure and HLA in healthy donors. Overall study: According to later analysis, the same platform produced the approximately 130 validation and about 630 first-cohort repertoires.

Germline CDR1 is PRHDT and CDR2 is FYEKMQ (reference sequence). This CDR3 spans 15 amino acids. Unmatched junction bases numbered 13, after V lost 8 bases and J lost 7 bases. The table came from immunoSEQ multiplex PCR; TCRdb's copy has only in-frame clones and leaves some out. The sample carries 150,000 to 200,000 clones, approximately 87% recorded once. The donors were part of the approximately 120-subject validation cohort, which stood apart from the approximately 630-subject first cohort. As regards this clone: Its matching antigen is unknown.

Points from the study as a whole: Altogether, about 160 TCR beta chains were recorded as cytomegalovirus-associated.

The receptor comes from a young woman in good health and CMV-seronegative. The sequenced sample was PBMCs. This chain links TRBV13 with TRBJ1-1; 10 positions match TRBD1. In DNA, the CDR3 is TGTGCCAGCCATACTCCGGGACAGGGGAATTTTGAAGCTTTCTTT. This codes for CASHTPGQGNFEAFF.